The rows below give T cell receptor beta chains drawn from one sample of a study of cytomegalovirus exposure and HLA in healthy donors. Profiled with immunoSEQ multiplex PCR; TCRdb holds only in-frame clones, not every one. Found here are about 130,000 clones, approximately 72% of them singletons; the top ten hold approximately 2.9%. The sample was PBMCs. Source of these receptors: a human donor in good health. Each CDR3 is given with its conserved first and last residue. D genes are given only for firm matches. The size entry is marked missing in some rows and otherwise reads once, few, many or a size class.

cdr3_nt: TGTGCCAGCAGCGTAGGAGGGACAGGGTTAGCCTACGAGCAGTACTTC; cdr3_aa: CASSVGGTGLAYEQYF; clone_size: .; d_call: TRBD1; v_call: TRBV9; j_call: TRBJ2-7
cdr3_nt: TGTGCCTGGAGTCTTACAGACTCCTACGAGCAGTACTTC; cdr3_aa: CAWSLTDSYEQYF; clone_size: few; d_call: .; v_call: TRBV30; j_call: TRBJ2-7
cdr3_nt: TGCAGCGTTGAGGGGGCCTCCTACAATGAGCAGTTCTTC; cdr3_aa: CSVEGASYNEQFF; clone_size: .; d_call: .; v_call: TRBV29-1; j_call: TRBJ2-1
cdr3_nt: TGCGCCAGCAGTGAGTCTGTCCAGCGGGGGGGCCGGGATACGCAGTATTTT; cdr3_aa: CASSESVQRGGRDTQYF; clone_size: .; d_call: TRBD2; v_call: TRBV10-1; j_call: TRBJ2-3
cdr3_nt: TGCAGCGTTGTGAGGGGGTTGGGGACTGAAGCTTTCTTT; cdr3_aa: CSVVRGLGTEAFF; clone_size: .; d_call: .; v_call: TRBV29-1; j_call: TRBJ1-1
cdr3_nt: TGTGCCAGCAGCCTCACCCACGGGACAGGGGCTCCGGAGCAGTACTTC; cdr3_aa: CASSLTHGTGAPEQYF; clone_size: .; d_call: TRBD1; v_call: TRBV2; j_call: TRBJ2-7
cdr3_nt: TGTGCTAGTGGTTTGGTCATATACCCCGGGACTCGGGACGAGCAGTACTTC; cdr3_aa: CASGLVIYPGTRDEQYF; clone_size: .; d_call: .; v_call: TRBV12-5; j_call: TRBJ2-7
cdr3_nt: TGTGCCAGCAGCGAGTTGACAGGGGTTTCGAACACTGAAGCTTTCTTT; cdr3_aa: CASSELTGVSNTEAFF; clone_size: .; d_call: TRBD1; v_call: TRBV9; j_call: TRBJ1-1
cdr3_nt: TGTGCCAGCAGCACAGGGGGCGCCTATGGCTACACCTTC; cdr3_aa: CASSTGGAYGYTF; clone_size: .; d_call: TRBD1; v_call: TRBV7-2; j_call: TRBJ1-2
cdr3_nt: TGTGCCAGCAGCCCTGGGACAGGCTACGAGCAGTACTTC; cdr3_aa: CASSPGTGYEQYF; clone_size: .; d_call: TRBD1; v_call: TRBV9; j_call: TRBJ2-7
cdr3_nt: TGTGCCAGCAGGGTTCCGACAGGGGGCGGAACTGAAGCTTTCTTT; cdr3_aa: CASRVPTGGGTEAFF; clone_size: .; d_call: TRBD1; v_call: TRBV28; j_call: TRBJ1-1
cdr3_nt: TGTGCCAGTAGCCGTATTAGCAATCAGCCCCAGCATTTT; cdr3_aa: CASSRISNQPQHF; clone_size: .; d_call: .; v_call: TRBV19; j_call: TRBJ1-5
cdr3_nt: TGTGCCAGCAGTGACCCTTGGGGAGATAGGCCCCAGCATTTT; cdr3_aa: CASSDPWGDRPQHF; clone_size: .; d_call: .; v_call: TRBV6-1; j_call: TRBJ1-5
cdr3_nt: TGTGCCAGCAGCAGACTAGGATACAATGAGCAGTTCTTC; cdr3_aa: CASSRLGYNEQFF; clone_size: few; d_call: .; v_call: TRBV14; j_call: TRBJ2-1
cdr3_nt: TGCGCCAGCAGCCAAGATGCGGATCTGAACACTGAAGCTTTCTTT; cdr3_aa: CASSQDADLNTEAFF; clone_size: .; d_call: .; v_call: TRBV4-3; j_call: TRBJ1-1
cdr3_nt: TGCGCCAGCAGGGGGACAGGGTGCAGGGGTAATGAAAAACTGTTTTTT; cdr3_aa: CASRGTGCRGNEKLFF; clone_size: .; d_call: TRBD1; v_call: TRBV10-1; j_call: TRBJ1-4
cdr3_nt: TGTGCCAGCAGTCTAGTGGGGCCGTCCTACGAGCAGTACTTC; cdr3_aa: CASSLVGPSYEQYF; clone_size: .; d_call: .; v_call: TRBV11-2; j_call: TRBJ2-7